This record looks at one TCR beta chain sequence and its context. Its specificity is not known. This table comes from immunoSEQ multiplex PCR, and its TCRdb copy is limited to in-frame clones, with some not included. The sample holds about 50,000 clones, roughly 93% seen once. The sample originates from a study of OX40 agonist ivuxolimab in advanced cancers. Background on the study: Ivuxolimab was administered intravenously to patients at 0.01 to 10 mg/kg every 2 weeks. 40% to 50% of patients had received prior checkpoint inhibitor therapy.

Trimming at V came to 1 base and at J to 5 bases, leaving 3 bases not matched to a gene. Germline V gene lookup returns CDR1 LGHNT and CDR2 FRNRAP. This CDR3 is 17 amino acids long. Findings of the study overall: Relative to CD4+ cells, CD8+ T cells on average had more expanded clones.

This TCR came from an adult with an advanced solid tumor such as melanoma, head and neck, liver or kidney cancer. The chain combines TRBV12-5 with TRBJ2-1; TRBD2 matches at 15 bases. Sequenced material: CD4+ or CD8+ T cells sorted from blood, taken in a trial of the OX40 agonist ivuxolimab. CDR3 nucleotides: TGTGCTAGTGGTTTGGGGACTAGCGGGGGGGCCCACAATGAGCAGTTCTTC. It specifies CASGLGTSGGAHNEQFF.